These 12 T cell receptor beta chains originate from one sample sequenced in a study of shared clonotypes between healthy human individuals. Profiled with immunoSEQ multiplex PCR; TCRdb holds only in-frame clones, not every one. The data contain roughly 2.2 million clones, just under 95% of them singletons. Sequenced: naive CD4+ T cells from PBMCs. Described subset: CD45RA+ positively selected. All receptors come from a man between 18 and 29 years old in good health. Some clones in this sample may be carry-over from other donors' samples.

The chain has TRBV12-5 and TRBJ2-5; D remains ambiguous. Trimming removed 4 bases at V and 4 bases at J, with 10 bases between. The germline V gene has CDR1 LGHNT and CDR2 FRNRAP. This CDR3 is built from 13 residues. DNA for the CDR3: TGTGCTAGTGGTTCCTCTCCATCAGAGACCCAGTACTTC. The encoded protein is CASGSSPSETQYF.

The chain recombines TRBV27 with TRBJ1-4; TRBD1 aligns across 8 bases. V trimming: 5 bases; J trimming: 5 bases; junction bases outside the gene matches: 7. CDR1 is MNHEY and CDR2 is SMNVEV in the germline V gene (reference sequence). The length of the CDR3 is 15 residues. The CDR3 protein is CASSPRTGKNEKLFF. The CDR3 DNA follows: TGTGCCAGCAGTCCGAGGACAGGGAAGAATGAAAAACTGTTTTTT.

The rearrangement uses TRBV2 and TRBJ2-5; 8 bases are shared with TRBD2. TRBJ2-7 matches the DNA end more closely, so the J call is doubtful. CDR3 length equals 15 residues. CDR1 SNHLY and CDR2 FYNNEI come from the germline V gene. This chain's CDR3 is CASRGRTSLTYEQYF. DNA for the CDR3: TGTGCCAGTAGAGGGAGGACTAGCCTTACCTACGAGCAGTACTTC.

J is TRBJ1-6 and V is TRBV11-3; tentative D call: TRBD1 (5 bases). The V end was cut by 1 base, the J end by 7 bases, with 8 bases between. The CDR3 is 14 residues long. Germline CDR1 reads SGHNT; CDR2 reads YENEEA. CDR3 protein: CASSLGGENSPLHF. The CDR3 nucleotides read TGTGCCAGCAGCTTAGGAGGGGAAAATTCACCCCTCCACTTT.

The chain employs TRBV2 and TRBJ2-5; 10 bases align to TRBD1. The germline gives CDR1 SNHLY, CDR2 FYNNEI. The V and J ends lost 7 bases and 3 bases, in that order; junction bases with no gene match: 8. This CDR3 is 15 amino acids long. CDR3 nucleotides: TGTGCCAGCAAAGGGACAGGGGCTGGTGAAGAGACCCAGTACTTC. Residues: CASKGTGAGEETQYF.

The chain links TRBV5-6 to TRBJ2-7; D tentatively reads TRBD1 or TRBD2 (5 bases each). The germline gives CDR1 SGHDT, CDR2 YYEEEE. Trimming stripped 2 bases from V and 5 bases from J, with 17 bases between. The CDR3 has 15 amino acids. The CDR3 nucleotides are TGTGCCAGCAGCTTTGGGATGGCCGGGACCGACGAGCAGTACTTC. The encoded protein is CASSFGMAGTDEQYF.

The chain employs TRBV7-8 and TRBJ2-6; no clear D gene. The CDR3 is 15 amino acids. V lost 2 bases, J lost 4 bases, and 9 bases lay in between. Germline V gene data show CDR1 as SGHVS and CDR2 as FQNEAQ. The CDR3 loop is CASSLKFPGANVLTF. The CDR3, as DNA: TGTGCCAGCAGCTTAAAGTTCCCAGGGGCCAACGTCCTGACTTTC.

This chain uses TRBV28 with TRBJ2-5; the D gene could be TRBD1 or TRBD2 (6 bases each). This CDR3 is built from 14 residues. Germline V CDR1 and CDR2: MDHEN, SYDVKM. The V end was cut by 5 bases, the J end by 5 bases, with 15 bases between. In DNA form, the CDR3 reads TGTGCCAGCAGTAGTAACGGGGGCCAGGAGACCCAGTACTTC. This codes for CASSSNGGQETQYF.

The chain has TRBV20-1 and TRBJ2-3; 7 positions match TRBD2. This CDR3 has 11 residues. The trim removed 6 bases at V and 6 bases at J, leaving 3 bases unmatched. CDR1 is DFQATT, CDR2 SNEGSKA, per germline (reference sequence). This CDR3 reads CSAGSGDTQYF. In DNA form, the CDR3 reads TGCAGTGCCGGTAGCGGGGATACGCAGTATTTT.

The V gene is TRBV7-6, the J gene TRBJ2-7, with D possibly called TRBD1 or TRBD2 (5 bases each). The germline V gene has CDR1 SGHVS and CDR2 FNYEAQ. With 1 base removed from V and 7 bases from J, the gap between germline ends came to 14 bases. The length of the CDR3 is 14 residues. In nucleotides, the CDR3 is TGTGCCAGCAGCTTAGGAGGGGCCCAGGGAGAGCAGTACTTC. This translates into CASSLGGAQGEQYF.

CDR3 in amino acids: CASSFLEGYKNIQYF. The CDR3 coding sequence is TGTGCCAGCAGTTTCCTGGAGGGCTACAAAAACATTCAGTACTTC. The chain is built from TRBV27 and TRBJ2-4, with D possibly TRBD2 on 6 matching bases. Germline V gene data show CDR1 as MNHEY and CDR2 as SMNVEV (reference sequence). V lost 3 bases, J lost 3 bases, and 12 bases lay in between. The CDR3 is 15 amino acids.

The chain is built from TRBV11-2 and TRBJ2-1; D might be TRBD2 (6 bases). V lost 5 bases and J 7 bases, leaving 15 bases between the germline ends. Germline assignment: CDR1 SGHAT and CDR2 FQNNGV. The CDR3 has 14 amino acids. For the CDR3, the DNA is TGTGCCAGCAGCACCTCCAGGGAGGTGAATGAGCAGTTCTTC. It yields the protein CASSTSREVNEQFF. The full variable domain, its missing parts supplied by reference TRBV11-2 and TRBJ2-1, is EAGVAQSPRYKIIEKRQSVAFWCNPISGHATLYWYQQILGQGPKLLIQFQNNGVVDDSQLPKDRFSAERLKGVDSTLKIQPAKLEDSAVYLCASSTSREVNEQFFGPGTRLTVL.